The TCR beta chain described here comes from a study of OX40 agonist ivuxolimab in advanced cancers. Turning to the study itself: The treatment was a fully human IgG2 OX40 agonist, ivuxolimab. General study points: In the 0.1-3.0 mg/kg groups, partial responders showed among the lowest expansion.

This CDR3 region has 15 residues. The germline V gene has CDR1 SGHRS and CDR2 YFSETQ. The V segment lost 5 bases and the J segment 0 bases; nucleotides outside the gene matches: 6. Turning to this clone: Antigen unknown.

This table comes from immunoSEQ multiplex PCR, and its TCRdb copy is limited to in-frame clones, with some not included. Found here are 35,000 to 40,000 clones, 70% to 90% of them singletons; the top ten hold approximately 13%. Baseline, cycle 4 day 1, and cycle 7 day 1 were the blood sampling points. This rearrangement joins TRBV5-1 to TRBJ2-5; TRBD2 agrees at 8 bases. The sequence was collected from an adult with an advanced solid tumor such as melanoma, head and neck, liver or kidney cancer. The source was CD4+ or CD8+ T cells sorted from blood, collected in a trial of the OX40 agonist ivuxolimab. CDR3: CASRMTGGYQETQYF. CDR3 bases: TGCGCCAGCAGGATGACGGGGGGGTACCAAGAGACCCAGTACTTC.